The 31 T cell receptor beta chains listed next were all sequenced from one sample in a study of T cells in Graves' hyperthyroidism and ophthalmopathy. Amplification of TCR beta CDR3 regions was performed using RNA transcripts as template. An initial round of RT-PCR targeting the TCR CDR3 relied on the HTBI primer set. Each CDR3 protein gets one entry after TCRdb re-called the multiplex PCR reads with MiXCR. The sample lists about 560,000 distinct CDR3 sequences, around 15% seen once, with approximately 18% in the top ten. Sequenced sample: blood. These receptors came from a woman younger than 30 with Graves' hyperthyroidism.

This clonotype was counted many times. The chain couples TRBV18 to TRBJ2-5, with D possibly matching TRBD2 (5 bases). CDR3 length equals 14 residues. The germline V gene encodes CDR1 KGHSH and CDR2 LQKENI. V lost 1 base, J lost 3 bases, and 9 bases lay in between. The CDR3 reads CASSPLRGEETQYF. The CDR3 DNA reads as TGTGCCAGCTCACCACTCCGGGGAGAAGAGACCCAGTACTTC.

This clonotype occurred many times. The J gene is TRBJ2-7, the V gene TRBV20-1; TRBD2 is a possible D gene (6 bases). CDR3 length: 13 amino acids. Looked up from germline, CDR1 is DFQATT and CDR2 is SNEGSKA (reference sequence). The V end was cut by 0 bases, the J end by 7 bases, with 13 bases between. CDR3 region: CSARDPSVGEQYF. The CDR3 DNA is TGCAGTGCTAGAGACCCTAGCGTGGGAGAGCAGTACTTC.

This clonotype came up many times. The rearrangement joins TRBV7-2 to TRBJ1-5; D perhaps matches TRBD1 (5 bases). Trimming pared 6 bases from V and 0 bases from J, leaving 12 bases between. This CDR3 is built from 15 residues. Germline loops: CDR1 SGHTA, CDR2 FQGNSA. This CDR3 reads CASRLGGDSNQPQHF. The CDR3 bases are TGTGCCAGCAGACTAGGAGGGGATAGCAATCAGCCCCAGCATTTT.

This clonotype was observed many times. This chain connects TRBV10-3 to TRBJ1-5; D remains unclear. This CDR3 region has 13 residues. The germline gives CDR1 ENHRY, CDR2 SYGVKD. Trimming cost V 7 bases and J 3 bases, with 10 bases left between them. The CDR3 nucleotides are TGTGCCATCACGGAGACTCCCAATCAGCCCCAGCATTTT. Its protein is CAITETPNQPQHF.

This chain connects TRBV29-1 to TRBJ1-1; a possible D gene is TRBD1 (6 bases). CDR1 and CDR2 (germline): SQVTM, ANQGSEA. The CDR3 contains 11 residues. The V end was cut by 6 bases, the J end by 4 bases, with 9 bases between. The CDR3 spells CSVQQGTEAFF. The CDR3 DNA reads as TGCAGCGTGCAACAGGGCACTGAAGCTTTCTTT.

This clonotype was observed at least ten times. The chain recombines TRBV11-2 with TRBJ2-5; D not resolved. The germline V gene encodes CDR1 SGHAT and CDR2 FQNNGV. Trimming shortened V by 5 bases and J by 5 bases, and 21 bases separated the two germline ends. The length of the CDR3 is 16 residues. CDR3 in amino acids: CASSRTGLLVLETQYF. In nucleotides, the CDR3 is TGTGCCAGCAGCCGAACGGGCCTCCTGGTGTTGGAGACCCAGTACTTC.

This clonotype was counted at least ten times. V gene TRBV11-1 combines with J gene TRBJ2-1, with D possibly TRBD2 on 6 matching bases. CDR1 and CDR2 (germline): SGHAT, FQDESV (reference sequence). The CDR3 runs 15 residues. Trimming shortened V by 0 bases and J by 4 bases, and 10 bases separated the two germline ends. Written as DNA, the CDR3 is TGTGCCAGCAGCTTAGCCGAGCGGGCTTACAATGAGCAGTTCTTC. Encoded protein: CASSLAERAYNEQFF.

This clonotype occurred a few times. The CDR3 bases are TGTGCCAGCAGACCACCAACCCTGGGCCGCACAGATACGCAGTATTTT. Amino acids: CASRPPTLGRTDTQYF. The chain recombines TRBV7-9 with TRBJ2-3, with D hard to call. The germline CDR1 and CDR2 sequences are SEHNR and FQNEAQ (reference sequence). The V end lost 6 bases, the J end lost 1 base, and 17 bases lay between the germline ends. The CDR3 extends over 16 amino acids.

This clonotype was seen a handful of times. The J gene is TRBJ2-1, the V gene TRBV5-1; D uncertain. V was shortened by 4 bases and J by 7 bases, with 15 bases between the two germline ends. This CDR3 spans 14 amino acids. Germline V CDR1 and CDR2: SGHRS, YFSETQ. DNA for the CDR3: TGCGCCAGCAGCGACATGAGGACCTTAAATGAGCAGTTCTTC. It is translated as CASSDMRTLNEQFF.

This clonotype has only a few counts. In DNA, the CDR3 is TGTGCCAGCAGCTCAGTAGCCCGGAGCTCTGGGGCCAACGTCCTGACTTTC. Amino acid sequence: CASSSVARSSGANVLTF. This chain links TRBV7-2 with TRBJ2-6, with D uncertain. Trimming removed 4 bases at V and 0 bases at J, with 13 bases between. The germline gives CDR1 SGHTA, CDR2 FQGNSA. There are 17 residues in the CDR3.

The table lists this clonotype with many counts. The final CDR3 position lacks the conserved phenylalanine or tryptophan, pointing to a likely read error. CDR3 residues: CASSEVRGATEAFL. CDR3 in DNA: TGTGCCAGCAGTGAAGTTCGGGGGGCCACTGAAGCTTTCCTT. The rearrangement joins TRBV6-1 to TRBJ1-1; a weak D match, TRBD1 (6 bases). Trimming pared 1 base from V and 4 bases from J, leaving 10 bases between. CDR1 is MNHNS and CDR2 is SASEGT in the germline V gene. The CDR3 has 14 residues.

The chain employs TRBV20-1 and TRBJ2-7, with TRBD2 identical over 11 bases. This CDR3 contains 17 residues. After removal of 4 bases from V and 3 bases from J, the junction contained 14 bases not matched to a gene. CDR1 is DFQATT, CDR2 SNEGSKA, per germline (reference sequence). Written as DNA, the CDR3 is TGCAGTGCTACCCCACCGACTAGCGGGGCCCCGGGCTACGAGCAGTACTTC. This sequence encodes CSATPPTSGAPGYEQYF.

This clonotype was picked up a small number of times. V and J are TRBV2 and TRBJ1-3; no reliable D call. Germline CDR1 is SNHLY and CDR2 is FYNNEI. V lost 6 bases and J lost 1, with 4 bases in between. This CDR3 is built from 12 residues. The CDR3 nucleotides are TGTGCCAGCAGAACATCTGGAAACACCATATATTTT. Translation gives CASRTSGNTIYF.

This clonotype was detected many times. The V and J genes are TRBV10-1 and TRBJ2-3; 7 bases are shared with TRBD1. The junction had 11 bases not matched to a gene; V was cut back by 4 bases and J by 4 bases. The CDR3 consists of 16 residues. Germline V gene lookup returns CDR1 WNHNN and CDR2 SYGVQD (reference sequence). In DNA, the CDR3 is TGCGCCAGCAGTGTGGCAGGGGGTATTGGTGCAGATACGCAGTATTTT. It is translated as CASSVAGGIGADTQYF.

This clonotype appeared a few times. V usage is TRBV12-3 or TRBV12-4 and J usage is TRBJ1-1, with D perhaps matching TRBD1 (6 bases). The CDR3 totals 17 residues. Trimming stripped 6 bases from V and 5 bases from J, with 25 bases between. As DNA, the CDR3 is TGTGCCAGCAGAAACCGGGACATAAGAAAGGTTGGGACTGAAGCTTTCTTT. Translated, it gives CASRNRDIRKVGTEAFF.

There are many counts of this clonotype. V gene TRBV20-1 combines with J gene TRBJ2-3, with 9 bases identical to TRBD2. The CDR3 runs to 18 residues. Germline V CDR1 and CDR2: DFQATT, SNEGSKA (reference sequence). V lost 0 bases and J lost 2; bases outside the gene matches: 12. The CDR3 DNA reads TGCAGTGCTAGAGATGGGAAGCCTAGCGGGACTAACACAGATACGCAGTATTTT. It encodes CSARDGKPSGTNTDTQYF.

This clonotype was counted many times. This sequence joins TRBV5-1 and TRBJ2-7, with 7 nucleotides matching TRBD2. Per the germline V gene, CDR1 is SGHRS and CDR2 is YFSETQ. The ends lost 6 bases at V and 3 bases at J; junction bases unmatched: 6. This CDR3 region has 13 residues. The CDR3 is CASTAGTYYEQYF. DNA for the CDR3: TGCGCCAGCACAGCGGGAACCTACTACGAGCAGTACTTC. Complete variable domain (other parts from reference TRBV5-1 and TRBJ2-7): KAGVTQTPRYLIKTRGQQVTLSCSPISGHRSVSWYQQTPGQGLQFLFEYFSETQRNKGNFPGRFSGRQFSNSRSEMNVSTLELGDSALYLCASTAGTYYEQYFGPGTRLTVT.

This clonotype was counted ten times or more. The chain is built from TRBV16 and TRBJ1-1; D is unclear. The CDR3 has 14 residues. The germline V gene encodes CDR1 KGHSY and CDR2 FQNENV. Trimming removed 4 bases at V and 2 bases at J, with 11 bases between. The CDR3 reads CASSRPTVNTEAFF. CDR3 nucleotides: TGTGCCAGCAGCCGCCCCACAGTAAACACTGAAGCTTTCTTT.

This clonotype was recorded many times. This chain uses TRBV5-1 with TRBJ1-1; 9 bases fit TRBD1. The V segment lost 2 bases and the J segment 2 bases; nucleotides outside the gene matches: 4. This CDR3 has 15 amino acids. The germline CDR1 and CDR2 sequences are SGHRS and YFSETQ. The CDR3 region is CASSFGTGSNTEAFF. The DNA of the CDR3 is TGCGCCAGCAGCTTTGGGACAGGGTCCAACACTGAAGCTTTCTTT.

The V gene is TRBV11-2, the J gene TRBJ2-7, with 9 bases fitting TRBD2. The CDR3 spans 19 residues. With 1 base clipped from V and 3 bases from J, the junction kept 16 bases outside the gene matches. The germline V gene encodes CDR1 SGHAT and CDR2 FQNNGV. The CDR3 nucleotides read TGTGCCAGCAGCTTAGGTAATAGCGGGAGTGACTTCCCTTTCTACGAGCAGTACTTC. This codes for CASSLGNSGSDFPFYEQYF.

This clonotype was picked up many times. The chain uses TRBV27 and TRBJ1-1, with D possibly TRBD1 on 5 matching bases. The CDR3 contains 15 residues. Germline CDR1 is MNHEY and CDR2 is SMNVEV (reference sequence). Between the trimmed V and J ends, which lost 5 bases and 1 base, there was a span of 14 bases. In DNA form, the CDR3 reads TGTGCCAGCAGTCGGAACCAAGACAGGAACACTGAAGCTTTCTTT. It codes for CASSRNQDRNTEAFF.

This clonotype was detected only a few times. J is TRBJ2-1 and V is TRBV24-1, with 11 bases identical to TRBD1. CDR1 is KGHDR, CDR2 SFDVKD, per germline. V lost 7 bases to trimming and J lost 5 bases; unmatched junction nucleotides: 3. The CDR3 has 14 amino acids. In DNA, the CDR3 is TGTGCCACCAGAGGACAGGGGGCGGACAATGAGCAGTTCTTC. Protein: CATRGQGADNEQFF.

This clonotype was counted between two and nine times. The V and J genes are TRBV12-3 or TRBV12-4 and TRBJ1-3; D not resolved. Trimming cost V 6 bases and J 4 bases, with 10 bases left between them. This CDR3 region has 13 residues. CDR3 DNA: TGTGCCAGCAGCCGCTTCGGGGGAAACACCATATATTTT. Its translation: CASSRFGGNTIYF.

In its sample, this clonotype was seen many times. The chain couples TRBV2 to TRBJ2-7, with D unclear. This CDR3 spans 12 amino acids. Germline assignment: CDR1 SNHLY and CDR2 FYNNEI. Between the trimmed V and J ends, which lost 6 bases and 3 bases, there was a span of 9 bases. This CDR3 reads CASSSTLYEQYF. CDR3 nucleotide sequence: TGTGCCAGCAGCTCGACCCTCTACGAGCAGTACTTC.

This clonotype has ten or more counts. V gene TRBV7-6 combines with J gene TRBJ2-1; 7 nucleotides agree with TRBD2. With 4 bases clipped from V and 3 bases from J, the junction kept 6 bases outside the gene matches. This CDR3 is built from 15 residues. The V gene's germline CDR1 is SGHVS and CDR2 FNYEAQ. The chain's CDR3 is CASSYSSGLYNEQFF. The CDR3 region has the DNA TGTGCCAGCAGCTACAGTAGCGGGCTCTACAATGAGCAGTTCTTC.

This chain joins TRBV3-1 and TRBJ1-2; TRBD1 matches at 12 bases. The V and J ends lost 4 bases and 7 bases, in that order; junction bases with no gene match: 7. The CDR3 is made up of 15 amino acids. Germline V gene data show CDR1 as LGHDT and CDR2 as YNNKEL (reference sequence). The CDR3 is CASSRSGQGAVGYTF. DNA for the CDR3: TGTGCCAGCAGCCGATCGGGACAGGGGGCAGTTGGCTACACCTTC.

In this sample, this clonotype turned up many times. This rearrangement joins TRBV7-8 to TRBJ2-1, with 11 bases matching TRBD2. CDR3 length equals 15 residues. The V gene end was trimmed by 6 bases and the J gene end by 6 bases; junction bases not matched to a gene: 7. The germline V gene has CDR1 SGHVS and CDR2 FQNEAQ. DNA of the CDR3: TGTGCCAGCAGGCCGACTAGCGGGGTTGGCAATGAGCAGTTCTTC. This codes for CASRPTSGVGNEQFF.

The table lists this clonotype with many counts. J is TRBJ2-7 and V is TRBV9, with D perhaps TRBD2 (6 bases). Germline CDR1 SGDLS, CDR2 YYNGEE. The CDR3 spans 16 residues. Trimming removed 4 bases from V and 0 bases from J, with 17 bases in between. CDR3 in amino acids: CASSPSWGVSSYEQYF. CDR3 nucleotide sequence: TGTGCCAGCAGCCCCTCATGGGGGGTAAGCTCCTACGAGCAGTACTTC. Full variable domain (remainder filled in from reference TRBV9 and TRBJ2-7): DSGVTQTPKHLITATGQRVTLRCSPRSGDLSVYWYQQSLDQGLQFLIQYYNGEERAKGNILERFSAQQFPDLHSELNLSSLELGDSALYFCASSPSWGVSSYEQYFGPGTRLTVT.

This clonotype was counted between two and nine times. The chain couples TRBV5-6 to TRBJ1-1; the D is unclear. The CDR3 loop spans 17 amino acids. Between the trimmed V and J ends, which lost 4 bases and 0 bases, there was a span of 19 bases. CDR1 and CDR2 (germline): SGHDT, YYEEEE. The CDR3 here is CASSTWRKRSMNTEAFF. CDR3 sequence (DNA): TGTGCCAGCAGCACATGGAGGAAGAGAAGTATGAACACTGAAGCTTTCTTT.

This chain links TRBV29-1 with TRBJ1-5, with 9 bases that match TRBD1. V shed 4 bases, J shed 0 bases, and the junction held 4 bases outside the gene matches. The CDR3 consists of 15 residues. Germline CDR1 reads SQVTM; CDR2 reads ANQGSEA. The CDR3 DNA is TGCAGCGTTGGGACAGGGGTTGGTAGCAATCAGCCCCAGCATTTT. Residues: CSVGTGVGSNQPQHF.

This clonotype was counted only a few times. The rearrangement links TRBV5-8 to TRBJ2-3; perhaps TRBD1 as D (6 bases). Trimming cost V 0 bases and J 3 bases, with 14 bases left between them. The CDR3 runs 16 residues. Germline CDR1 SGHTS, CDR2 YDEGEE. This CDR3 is CASSLGVGARTDTQYF. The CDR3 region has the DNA TGTGCCAGCAGCTTGGGTGTGGGGGCAAGGACAGATACGCAGTATTTT. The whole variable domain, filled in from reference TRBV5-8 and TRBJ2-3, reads EAGVTQSPTHLIKTRGQQATLRCSPISGHTSVYWYQQALGLGLQFLLWYDEGEERNRGNFPPRFSGRQFPNYSSELNVNALELEDSALYLCASSLGVGARTDTQYFGPGTRLTVL.